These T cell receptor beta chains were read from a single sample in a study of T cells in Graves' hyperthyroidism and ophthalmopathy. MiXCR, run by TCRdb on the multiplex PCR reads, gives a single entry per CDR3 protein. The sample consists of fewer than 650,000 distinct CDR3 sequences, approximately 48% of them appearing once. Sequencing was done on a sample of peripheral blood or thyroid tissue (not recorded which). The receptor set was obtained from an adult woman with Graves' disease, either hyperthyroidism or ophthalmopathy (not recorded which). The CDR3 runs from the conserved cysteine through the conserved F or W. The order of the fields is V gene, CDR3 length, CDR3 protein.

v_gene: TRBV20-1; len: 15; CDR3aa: CSARDRPERQETQYF
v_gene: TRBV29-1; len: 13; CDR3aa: CSVVGGSLYEQYF
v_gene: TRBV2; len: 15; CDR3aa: CASSLSGRVSYEQYF
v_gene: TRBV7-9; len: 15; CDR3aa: CASSQGPGWNTEAFF
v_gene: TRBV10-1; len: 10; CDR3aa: CASRQYEQYF
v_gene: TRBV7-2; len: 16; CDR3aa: CASSPDGNLAKNIQYF
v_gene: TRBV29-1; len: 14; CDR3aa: CSLGSSGSGNTIYF
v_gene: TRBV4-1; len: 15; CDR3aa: CASSQSDSPSYEQYF
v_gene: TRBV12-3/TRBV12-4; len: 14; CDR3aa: CASTSTSVTGEQYF
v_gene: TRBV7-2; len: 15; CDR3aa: CASSSSSGTDYEQYF
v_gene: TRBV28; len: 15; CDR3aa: CASSLDQGLNSPLHF
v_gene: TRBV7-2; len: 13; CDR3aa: CASSLGGGETQYF
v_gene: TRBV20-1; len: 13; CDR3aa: CSATRAVRSGYTF
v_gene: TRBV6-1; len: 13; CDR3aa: CASRNKLNTEAFF
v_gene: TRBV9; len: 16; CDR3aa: CASSVDPGTVNTEAFF
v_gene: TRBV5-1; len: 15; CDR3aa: CASSLARVDTYEQYF
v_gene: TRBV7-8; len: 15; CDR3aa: CASSLDAGGYYEQYF
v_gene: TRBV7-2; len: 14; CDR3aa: CASSLTPGVETQHF
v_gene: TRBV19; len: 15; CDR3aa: CASSRDRGPYLGLFF
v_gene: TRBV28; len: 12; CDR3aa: CASSLYTEQAFF
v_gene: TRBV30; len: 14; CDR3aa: CAWSKDTLNQPQHF
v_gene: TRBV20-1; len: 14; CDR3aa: CSARAMVAGYEQYF
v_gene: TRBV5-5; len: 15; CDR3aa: CASSQAGSSNEKLFF
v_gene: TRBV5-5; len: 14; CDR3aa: CASSLSGQNTEAFF
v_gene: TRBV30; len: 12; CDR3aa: CAWSVKAGEQYF
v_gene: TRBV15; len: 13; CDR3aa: CATSGDRLNTQYF
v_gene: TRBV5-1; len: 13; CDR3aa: CASSLGGDHEQYF
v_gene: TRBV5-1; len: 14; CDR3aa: CASSFDGMNTEAFF
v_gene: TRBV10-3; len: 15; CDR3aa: CAISEAGTGNTEAFF
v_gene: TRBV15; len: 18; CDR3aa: CATSRVGEGAVWTGELFF
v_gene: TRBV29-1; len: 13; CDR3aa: CSVPTPGDGGYTF
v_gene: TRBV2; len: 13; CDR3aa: CASSPKREFGYTF
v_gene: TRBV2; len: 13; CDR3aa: CASVGVRGDGYTF
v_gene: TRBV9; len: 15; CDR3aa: CASSVVLRGVTEAFF
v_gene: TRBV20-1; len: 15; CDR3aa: CSARGGLAGVETQYF
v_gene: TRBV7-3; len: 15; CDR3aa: CASSAGQTNTGELFF